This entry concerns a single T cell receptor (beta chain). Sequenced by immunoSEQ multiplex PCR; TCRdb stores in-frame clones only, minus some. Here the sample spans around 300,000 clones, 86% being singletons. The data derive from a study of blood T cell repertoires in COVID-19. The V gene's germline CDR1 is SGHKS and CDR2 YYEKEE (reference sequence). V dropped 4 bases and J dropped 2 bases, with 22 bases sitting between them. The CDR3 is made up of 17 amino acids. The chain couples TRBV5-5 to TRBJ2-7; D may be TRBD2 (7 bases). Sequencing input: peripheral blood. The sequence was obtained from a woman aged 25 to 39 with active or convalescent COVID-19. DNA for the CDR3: TGTGCCAGCAGCCTCGCCATTTCGGGGGGCCTCGCCTACGAGCAGTACTTC. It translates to CASSLAISGGLAYEQYF.